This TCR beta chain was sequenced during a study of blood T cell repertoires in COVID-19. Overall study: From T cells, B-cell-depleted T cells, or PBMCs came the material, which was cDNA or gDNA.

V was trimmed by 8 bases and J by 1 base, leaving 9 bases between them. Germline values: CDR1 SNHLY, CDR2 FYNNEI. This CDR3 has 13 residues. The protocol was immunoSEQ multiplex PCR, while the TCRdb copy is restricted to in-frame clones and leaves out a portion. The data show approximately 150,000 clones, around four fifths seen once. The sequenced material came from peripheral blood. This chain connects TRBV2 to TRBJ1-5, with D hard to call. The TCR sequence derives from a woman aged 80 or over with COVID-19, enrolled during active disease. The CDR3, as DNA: TGTGCCAGCGGTGGGCAGAGCAATCAGCCCCAGCATTTT. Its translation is CASGGQSNQPQHF. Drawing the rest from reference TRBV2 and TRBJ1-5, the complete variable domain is EPEVTQTPSHQVTQMGQEVILRCVPISNHLYFYWYRQILGQKVEFLVSFYNNEISEKSEIFDDQFSVERPDGSNFTLKIRSTKLEDSAMYFCASGGQSNQPQHFGDGTRLSIL.